This section outlines one T cell receptor (beta chain) sequence together with its context. Its antigen is as yet unknown. 13 Jbeta primers and 60 Vbeta primers were used for the PCR. Measured with immunoSEQ multiplex PCR; TCRdb has only the in-frame clones, and not every one. The sample carries about 96,000 clones, approximately 75% recorded once. The sample is drawn from a study of cytomegalovirus exposure and HLA in healthy donors. Whole-study findings and limits: Three CMV-associated chains were confirmed in vitro to be specific for CMV antigens. Most TCR sequences were seen very rarely across donors, but some public TCRs occurred in many.

CDR3 length: 12 residues. V lost 7 bases, J lost 6 bases, and 7 bases stayed unmatched. The germline V gene encodes CDR1 SQVTM and CDR2 ANQGSEA. J is TRBJ2-7 and V is TRBV29-1; 9 bases match TRBD2. Sequencing input: PBMCs. This sequence was found in a female donor in good health and CMV-seropositive. The CDR3 spells CSAAGGLGEQYF. Written as DNA, the CDR3 is TGCAGCGCAGCGGGAGGATTAGGCGAGCAGTACTTC.